This T cell receptor beta chain was documented in a study of OX40 agonist ivuxolimab in advanced cancers. The CDR3 consists of 14 residues. V was clipped by 4 bases and J by 7 bases, with 14 bases between them. Per germline, CDR1 GTSNPN and CDR2 SVGIG (reference sequence). Comment on this clone: Its antigen is unidentified.

TCRdb keeps only in-frame clones here, not all; method: immunoSEQ multiplex PCR. Among under 100,000 clones, 90% to 95% were seen once, and the ten largest hold around 2.5%. General observations from the study: CD8+ T cells showed, on average, more clonal expansion than CD4+ cells. Clonal expansion by week 6 occurred in CD4+ and CD8+ blood T cells (at 0.1 to 3.0 mg/kg).

This TCR was sampled from an adult with an advanced solid tumor such as melanoma, head and neck, liver or kidney cancer. This material consisted of CD4+ or CD8+ T cells sorted from blood, taken in a trial of the OX40 agonist ivuxolimab. The V gene is TRBV30, the J gene TRBJ1-6; D is ambiguous. CDR3 coding DNA: TGTGCCTGGAAACCATGGCTGTCGAATTCACCCCTCCACTTT. Its protein product is CAWKPWLSNSPLHF.